The T cell receptor beta chain described here comes from a study of blood T cells in healthy people across ages. Trimming stripped 0 bases from V and 9 bases from J, with 10 bases between. This CDR3 spans 13 amino acids. Germline V CDR1 and CDR2: SGHRS, YFSETQ. A sample-barcoded 5' primer and a J-beta primer mix were used in a second PCR of about 6 to 12 cycles. All cDNA molecules were each tagged by a template-switch adaptor with 12 random nucleotides. TCRdb reprocessed the 5' RACE reads with MiXCR, giving one entry per CDR3 protein. Here the sample spans 1,300,000 or so distinct CDR3 sequences, around 59% being singletons.

The sample was blood. V is TRBV5-1 and J is TRBJ2-1, with a weak D call TRBD2 (5 bases). This TCR was recovered from a man between 18 and 29 years old in good health. The chain's CDR3 is CASSLASGFEQFF. The CDR3 DNA follows: TGCGCCAGCAGCTTGGCGAGCGGTTTTGAGCAGTTCTTC.